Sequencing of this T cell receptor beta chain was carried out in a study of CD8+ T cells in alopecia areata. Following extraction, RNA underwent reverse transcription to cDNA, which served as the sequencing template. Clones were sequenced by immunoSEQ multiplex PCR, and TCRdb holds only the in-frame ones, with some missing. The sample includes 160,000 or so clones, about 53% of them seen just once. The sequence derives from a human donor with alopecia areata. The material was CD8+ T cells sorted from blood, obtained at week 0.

CDR3 sequence: CASSAGGVSDVTGEAFF. The CDR3 DNA reads as TGTGCCAGTAGCGCAGGGGGCGTGAGTGATGTGACGGGTGAAGCTTTCTTT. This chain links TRBV19 with TRBJ1-1, with TRBD1 identical over 8 bases. The CDR3 spans 17 residues. Germline V CDR1 and CDR2: LNHDA, SQIVND (reference sequence). Trimming cost V 6 bases and J 7 bases; bases outside gene matches: 19.